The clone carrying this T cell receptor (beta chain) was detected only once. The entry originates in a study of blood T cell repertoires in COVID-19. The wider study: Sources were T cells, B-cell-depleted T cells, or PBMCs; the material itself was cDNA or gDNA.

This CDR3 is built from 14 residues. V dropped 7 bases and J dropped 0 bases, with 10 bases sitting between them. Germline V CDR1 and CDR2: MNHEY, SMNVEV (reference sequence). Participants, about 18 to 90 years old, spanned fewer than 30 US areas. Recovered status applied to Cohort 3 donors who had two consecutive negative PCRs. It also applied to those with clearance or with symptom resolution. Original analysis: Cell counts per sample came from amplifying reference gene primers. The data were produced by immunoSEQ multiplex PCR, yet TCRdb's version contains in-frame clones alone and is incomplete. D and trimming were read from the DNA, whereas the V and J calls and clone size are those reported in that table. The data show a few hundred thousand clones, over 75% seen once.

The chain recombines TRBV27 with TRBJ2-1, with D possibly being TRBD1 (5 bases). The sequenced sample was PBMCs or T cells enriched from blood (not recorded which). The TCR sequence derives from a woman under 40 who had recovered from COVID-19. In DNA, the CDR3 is TGTGCCAGCAAGACAGAGACCTCCTACAATGAGCAGTTCTTC. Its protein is CASKTETSYNEQFF.